Sequencing of this T cell receptor beta chain was carried out in a study of cytomegalovirus exposure and HLA in healthy donors (dated by TCRdb to 2016 to 2017). Background on the whole study: An earlier analysis of some 500 of the donors reported 250 to 300 Gb of sequence data and roughly 100 million unique TCR beta sequences from roughly 200 million T cells. Roughly 300 gigabases of sequencing data and tens of millions of unique TCR sequences were included in an early release covering about 620 HLA-typed donors. Among the roughly 370 genotyped donors, 81% belonged to the genetic ancestry cluster associated with self-reported Caucasian donors. The study aimed to test whether signatures of past pathogen exposure could be identified by cataloging public T cell receptors. The study profiled the T cell repertoires of some 610 subjects by immunosequencing and related them to cytomegalovirus serostatus. Along with the roughly 700-subject first cohort, a separate validation cohort of over a hundred different subjects was used. The study combined high-throughput TCR immunosequencing, statistical association of individual TCRs with disease status, and machine learning to predict cytomegalovirus infection status. In a later analysis, previously published TCR beta repertoires from 600 to 850 donors were re-analyzed and high-resolution HLA genotyping was added so that TCR occurrence patterns could be studied. Rather than using new phenotypic data, the later analysis identified candidate immune exposures from TCR beta sequences and from how often those sequences occurred across donors. In an earlier analysis of 500 to 650 of the donors, high-throughput TCR beta sequencing was used to judge whether each TCR beta V gene segment behaved as functional or pseudogenic. Donor age, sex, ethnicity and CMV serostatus were compiled alongside the repertoire data. Genome-wide SNP genotypes for about three fifths of the 666 donors were used in a later genetic analysis, which treated that subset as a discovery cohort. Every discovery cohort repertoire had been produced on one sequencing platform. Class I and class II HLA loci were covered by the typing at four-digit resolution. The number of donors typed differed by locus, with roughly 620-630 for A, B, C, DRB1 and DQB1, around 500 for DQA1, about 610 for DPA1, and under 490 for DPB1. Four to six DR-DQ haplotypes were handled as single units for association and clustering, since linkage in the cohort was strong. Among a few hundred genotyped donors of the cohort, an average of approximately 240,000 unique TCR beta nucleotide sequences were sequenced per donor, around a sixth of them non-productive. The paper as a whole reports these results and caveats: Linkage disequilibrium might explain the correlated functional status among segregating V segments, but an unknown experimental factor could not be ruled out. A later genetic analysis associated a missense DCLRE1C variant with V-gene and J-gene trimming of TCR beta chains, and an independent cohort replicated the association. The cohort was sequenced for TCR beta chains only, and without alpha or paired-chain data the features that could be detected were limited. In a later genetic analysis, fewer N-insertions in productive TCRs were reported among donors in an Asian-associated ancestry cluster than the 666-donor mean. Because counts were too low, roughly 16 rarely observed V segments, including chromosome 9 orphons, were excluded from the earlier analysis of 587 of the donors. The only immune exposure information available for the cohort was CMV serostatus. A further reported finding was that TCR beta sequences accurately predicted the HLA-A and HLA-B alleles for most subjects in the first cohort. While some public TCRs were present in many individuals, most TCR sequences turned up only very rarely across donors. In an earlier analysis of some 550 of the donors, most TCR beta V segments were observed in productive rearrangements about 90% or about 30% of the time, broadly matching IMGT annotations. Because HLA typing was missing for some donors at each locus, association tests included only the typed subset. In a later analysis, HLA-associated TCR beta chains were found to be more clonally expanded and to have lower generation probabilities than equally common non-associated chains. The presence/absence analyses assumed that sequencing depth was roughly uniform across donors, and that assumption may not be true. Assigning TCR associations to individual alleles was difficult when HLA alleles, especially DR and DQ, strongly co-occurred. Several of the top co-occurrence clusters appeared to be linked to parvovirus B19, influenza, CMV and Epstein-Barr virus, according to a later analysis. A cluster of highly shared sequence variants was judged likely to represent a technical artifact of the sequencing pipeline. Specific HLA alleles were associated with 15,000 to 20,000 TCR beta sequences at a false discovery rate of 0.05 in a later analysis. In a later analysis, most CMV-associated TCR beta chains were found to appear HLA-restricted, with HLA associations seemingly driven largely by CMV exposure. The authors suggested that the approach could potentially be generalized to other disease states and immunological phenotypes. In a later analysis, the rate of TCR association differed among HLA loci, with DRB1 alleles having the most associated TCRs and HLA-C alleles having the fewest. The study gave a list of under 200 TCR beta chains associated with cytomegalovirus. A few of the identified cytomegalovirus-associated TCR beta chains were confirmed in vitro to be specific for cytomegalovirus antigens. In both the original and validation cohorts, the classifier was reported to diagnose cytomegalovirus status with high specificity and sensitivity. Some IMGT-functional V segments, including TRBV6-2 and TRBV6-3, could not be told apart with the 87-base-pair reads, so those segments were excluded.

The cohort consisted of 670 or so healthy bone marrow donors. At the time of sampling, all cohort members were nominally healthy, though unrecorded immune exposures were likely present. The donor tested CMV seronegative, placing the donor among the roughly 400 seronegative members of the cohort. A peripheral blood sample was collected from each donor, and TCR beta sequencing was performed on peripheral blood mononuclear cells. The Qiagen DNeasy Blood Extraction Kit was used to extract genomic DNA from the blood cell samples. CDR1 and CDR2 are read off the germline V gene as SQVTM and ANQGSEA. Including cysteine and phenylalanine, the CDR3 has 13 amino acids. Only the CDR3 DNA stays, 39 bases, in frame from base 1. The junction carries 14 bases between V and J, which are trimmed by 8 bases and 3 bases respectively. A remark on this clone: The antigen it binds to is not known. No much larger clone exists at a distance of one base, and base qualities are not known.

The method was the immunoSEQ multiplex PCR assay. A mixture of 60 forward primers for TCR Vbeta segments and 13 reverse primers for TCR Jbeta segments was used in the multiplex PCR. The CDR3 region of rearranged TCR beta genes was amplified from genomic DNA by a multiplex PCR assay. On the Illumina HiSeq System, the amplified TCR beta libraries were sequenced as 87-base-pair reads. As for the original processing: A later analysis tallied around 82 million unique TCR beta chains across the approximately 670 repertoires, and about 12 million of those chains were shared by two or more donors. Raw reads were error-corrected and collapsed into unique sequences by a nearest-neighbor algorithm in which closely related sequences were merged to remove PCR and sequencing errors. Alignment of CDR3 sequences to IMGT reference sequences was used to assign V, D and J gene segments. For a sequence to be retained, a match of at least six nucleotides was required to both a V gene segment and a J gene segment. A rearrangement counted as productive if the CDR3 had no stop codons and remained in frame with V and J, and every other rearrangement counted as non-productive. Following IMGT convention, CDR3 was defined as the stretch from the second conserved V-encoded cysteine up to the conserved J-encoded phenylalanine. In an earlier analysis of around 570 of the donors, sequences lacking an unambiguous match to a single V gene segment were excluded. An earlier analysis of approximately 590 of the donors called V segments functional above 56.7% productive rearrangements and segregating when the between-donor standard deviation exceeded 5%. To diagnose cytomegalovirus status from the catalog of TCR beta chain sequences, a statistical classification framework was built. In a later analysis, V and J genes were assigned by comparing TCR nucleotide sequences against IMGT/GENE-DB human TR gene sequences. In a later analysis, CDR3 sequences and most-parsimonious VDJ recombination scenarios were assigned using the TCRdist pipeline. In a later analysis, every TCR beta chain was defined by the combination of its CDR3 amino acid sequence and its V-gene family, and reads without a unique V-gene family were dropped. To address suspected cross-contamination and a sequencing artifact, a later analysis removed around 600 highly shared, low-generation-probability nucleotide sequences. For each public chain, a later analysis derived a clonal expansion index from normalized ranks of inferred template counts within each repertoire. In a later analysis, generation probabilities were computed using a VDJ recombination model fitted to out-of-frame rearrangements, and the results were checked against IGoR. Hypergeometric tests were used in a later analysis to score TCR-TCR, TCR-HLA and TCR-CMV co-occurrence, with a repertoire-size bias correction applied to the TCR pairs. In a later analysis, false discovery rates were estimated by permuting HLA or CMV assignments 20 times. A later analysis grouped co-occurring TCRs with DBSCAN, adding TCRdist sequence similarity when clustering within HLA-allele-positive subsets. Repertoires with fewer than 30,000 or more than 120,000 public chains were left out of co-occurrence clustering, as were about 5 repertoires with anomalous nucleotide sharing. TCRdb re-hosts the immuneACCESS table, in-frame sequences only. Its copies lack some clones; in the studies checked, an unresolved V gene accounts for under half of them, and the cause for the rest is not known. V, J and clone size are taken as reported in that table, and D and trimming were inferred from the DNA itself. The sample yields 110,000 to 150,000 clones; roughly 70% were counted once. The ten biggest clones cover about 6.5% of the sample.

The chain was built from TRBV29-1 and TRBJ2-1; D gene: possibly TRBD2, on 6 matching bases. The sample was PBMCs. This clonotype originated in a man under 40 in good health and CMV-seronegative. The base sequence is TGCAGCCTCCTAAGGGGAGGCTACAATGAGCAGTTCTTC. This translates into CSLLRGGYNEQFF.